This TCR beta chain was sequenced in a study of blood T cell repertoires in COVID-19. Study details: Acute and convalescent COVID-19 samples came from the United States, Italy and Spain. T cells, B-cell-depleted T cells, or PBMCs provided the cDNA or gDNA that served as material.

Methods used by the authors: Counts of nucleated cells, estimated from reference gene primer amplification, were obtained. TCRdb keeps only in-frame clones here, not all; method: immunoSEQ multiplex PCR. The V and J calls and the clone size are those of that table, but D and trimming were determined from the DNA. The sample contains 200,000 to 250,000 clones, 75% to 85% of which appear only once. Germline assignment: CDR1 KGHSH and CDR2 LQKENI. This CDR3 comprises 12 residues. V lost 9 bases and J lost 8, with 11 bases in between. The sequence came from a man between 45 and 60 years old with active or convalescent COVID-19. Input material: peripheral blood. The chain recombines TRBV18 with TRBJ1-6; D is undetermined. The CDR3 sequence: CASSLGDSPLHF. The CDR3 DNA is TGTGCCAGTTCTCTCGGGGATTCACCCCTCCACTTT.